These 2 T cell receptor beta chains came from one sample sequenced in a study of OX40 agonist ivuxolimab in advanced cancers. This table comes from immunoSEQ multiplex PCR, and its TCRdb copy is limited to in-frame clones, with some not included. The sample lists around 67,000 clones; roughly 90% were seen once. This specimen was CD4+ or CD8+ T cells sorted from blood, taken in a trial of the OX40 agonist ivuxolimab. These receptors all stem from an adult with an advanced solid tumor such as melanoma, head and neck, liver or kidney cancer.

The chain's CDR3 is CASSEPGQGNYGYTF. DNA for the CDR3: TGTGCCAGCAGTGAACCCGGACAGGGGAACTATGGCTACACCTTC. The J gene is TRBJ1-2, the V gene TRBV6-1, with 9 bases that match TRBD1. Germline assignment: CDR1 MNHNS and CDR2 SASEGT. The CDR3 spans 15 residues. The junction had 3 bases not matched to a gene; V was cut back by 2 bases and J by 2 bases.

V gene TRBV18 combines with J gene TRBJ2-5, with D possibly matching TRBD2 (6 bases). Trimming removed 2 bases at V and 1 base at J, with 8 bases between. The CDR3 is 14 amino acids. The germline gives CDR1 KGHSH, CDR2 LQKENI. In nucleotides, the CDR3 is TGTGCCAGCTCACCAGCGGGGCTCCAAGAGACCCAGTACTTC. Translation: CASSPAGLQETQYF.